This T cell receptor beta chain was identified during a study of cytomegalovirus exposure and HLA in healthy donors. Study-wide results and caveats: A later analysis linked a missense variant in DCLRE1C to the trimming of TCR beta V and J genes.

The junction had 1 base not matched to a gene; V was cut back by 1 base and J by 5 bases. The CDR3 covers 15 residues. Per the germline V gene, CDR1 is MNHEY and CDR2 is SVGAGI. To note about this clone: Its antigen is as yet unknown.

The PCR had 60 Vbeta and 13 Jbeta primers. The method was immunoSEQ multiplex PCR; TCRdb's version includes in-frame clones alone and lacks a portion of them. The sample shows around 220,000 clones, about 70% of them seen only once. This TCR was recovered from a woman aged 30 to 39 in good health and CMV-seronegative. The sequencing input was PBMCs. This chain links TRBV6-5 with TRBJ2-7; 14 bases map to TRBD2. CDR3 protein: CASSYWGLAGDEQYF. For the CDR3, the DNA is TGTGCCAGCAGTTACTGGGGACTAGCGGGAGACGAGCAGTACTTC.